The T cell receptor (beta chain) under discussion was sequenced for a study of response to subunit inactivated influenza vaccine. Notes on this clonotype: The antigen remains undetermined.

From the RT-PCR reads, TCRdb called clonotypes with MiXCR, one entry per CDR3 protein. The sample gives 450,000 to 500,000 distinct CDR3 sequences, about a tenth of which show up once; roughly 12% is in the top ten. CDR3 length: 17 residues. Germline CDR1 and CDR2: SGHTA and FQGNSA. Trimming took off 4 bases at V and 4 bases at J, with 21 bases between the two ends. Whole-study results and caveats: New T cells are recruited in small numbers by each seasonal influenza vaccination, according to the authors' suggestion.

The starting material was PBMCs from blood, obtained about 40 days after vaccination. The sequence came from a man aged 50 or older who received an inactivated influenza vaccine. This chain connects TRBV7-2 to TRBJ2-3; D possibly matches TRBD1 or TRBD2 (5 bases each). CDR3 residues: CASSSQGVRKLADTQYF. The CDR3 DNA is TGTGCCAGCAGCTCCCAGGGAGTTAGAAAACTCGCAGATACGCAGTATTTT.